One sample yielded the 28 T cell receptor beta chains listed below, sequenced in a study of blood T cell repertoires in COVID-19. Method: immunoSEQ multiplex PCR; TCRdb's copy keeps in-frame clones and lacks some. This sample yields roughly 150,000 clones, of which over 70% are seen a single time; around 2.7% belongs to the top ten. Sequences were obtained from peripheral blood. The source is a man in his 70s with acute or convalescent COVID-19.

The rearrangement links TRBV11-3 to TRBJ2-1; 8 bases are shared with TRBD2. V shed 5 bases and J 4 bases; nucleotides not matched to a gene: 7. Germline V gene lookup returns CDR1 SGHNT and CDR2 YENEEA. The CDR3 sequence is 15 residues long. The CDR3 loop is CASSHSQREYNEQFF. The CDR3 DNA reads TGTGCCAGCAGCCACAGCCAGCGGGAGTACAATGAGCAGTTCTTC.

This clone came up a few times. This chain connects TRBV15 to TRBJ2-7; D perhaps matches TRBD1 (6 bases). This CDR3 has 16 residues. V was trimmed by 2 bases and J by 2 bases, leaving 16 bases between them. From germline, CDR1 is LNHNV and CDR2 YYDKDF (reference sequence). The CDR3 reads CATSRSGSAGAYEQYF. The CDR3 DNA is TGTGCCACCAGCAGATCAGGGTCCGCAGGGGCCTACGAGCAGTACTTC.

The chain carries TRBV5-1 and TRBJ2-1, with 10 nucleotides matching TRBD2. CDR3 length equals 17 residues. CDR1 SGHRS and CDR2 YFSETQ come from the germline V gene. The ends lost 4 bases at V and 0 bases at J; junction bases unmatched: 7. CDR3 in DNA: TGCGCCAGCAGCGACCAACTAGCGGGGACCTCCTACAATGAGCAGTTCTTC. It specifies CASSDQLAGTSYNEQFF.

V is TRBV21-1 and J is TRBJ2-5; the table names TRBD2, a call not compared with the DNA. TRBV21-1 is listed as a pseudogene. The CDR3 sequence is 12 residues long. The CDR3 bases are TGTGCCAGCAAACGCGGGGGCGAGACCCAGTACTTC. It codes for CASKRGGETQYF.

The rearrangement joins TRBV5-1 to TRBJ1-6; no firm D call. This CDR3 is built from 13 residues. Trimming left V 4 bases short and J 9 bases short, with 11 bases between. Germline V lookup: CDR1 SGHRS, CDR2 YFSETQ. CDR3 nucleotides: TGCGCCAGCAGCCCACTAGGAGTTTCACCCCTCCACTTT. It is translated as CASSPLGVSPLHF.

The chain has TRBV5-1 and TRBJ2-3; D remains unclear. Trimming left V 4 bases short and J 2 bases short, with 8 bases between. Germline V gives CDR1 SGHRS, CDR2 YFSETQ. The CDR3 runs 13 residues. CDR3 loop: CASSADSTDTQYF. CDR3 nucleotides: TGCGCCAGCAGCGCCGACTCCACAGATACGCAGTATTTT.

The rearrangement uses TRBV6-5 and TRBJ2-5, with 7 bases lining up with TRBD1. Trimming at V came to 6 bases and at J to 1 base, leaving 8 bases not matched to a gene. Germline CDR1 MNHEY, CDR2 SVGAGI. The CDR3 extends over 15 amino acids. Here the CDR3 reads CASRKTTGTQETQYF. CDR3 nucleotide sequence: TGTGCCAGCAGAAAAACGACAGGGACCCAAGAGACCCAGTACTTC.

The chain employs TRBV11-2 and TRBJ2-1, with D tentatively TRBD1 (7 bases). The CDR3 spans 18 residues. CDR1 SGHAT and CDR2 FQNNGV come from the germline V gene. Trimming shortened V by 3 bases and J by 8 bases, and 26 bases separated the two germline ends. The CDR3 loop reads CASSLMGSGGTVSDEQFF. CDR3 nucleotides: TGTGCCAGCAGCTTGATGGGATCTGGGGGGACAGTGTCCGATGAGCAGTTCTTC.

This clone was counted only a few times. This chain uses TRBV5-4 with TRBJ1-2, with D unresolved. Trimming left V 0 bases short and J 4 bases short, with 10 bases between. CDR3 size: 14 residues. Germline V CDR1 and CDR2: SGHNT, YYREEE (reference sequence). The CDR3 nucleotides are TGTGCCAGCAGCTTGGATGAGGGCGCCTATGGCTACACCTTC. This codes for CASSLDEGAYGYTF.

This clone was seen a few times. V is TRBV7-2 and J is TRBJ1-6, with 8 positions matching TRBD1. The CDR3 sequence is 16 residues long. The J segment lost 10 bases and the V segment lost 1 base, leaving 9 bases of the junction unmatched. Germline values: CDR1 SGHTA, CDR2 FQGNSA. CDR3 loop: CASSLVSTGEYSPLHF. The DNA of the CDR3 is TGTGCCAGCAGCTTAGTGTCGACAGGGGAGTACTCACCCCTCCACTTT.

This chain links TRBV11-2 with TRBJ1-3; D gene ambiguous. The CDR3 length is 14 residues. V lost 4 bases to trimming and J lost 1 base, with 8 bases between them. Per germline, CDR1 SGHAT and CDR2 FQNNGV. CDR3 sequence: CASSSRSSGNTIYF. The CDR3 DNA reads as TGTGCCAGCAGCTCGCGGAGTTCTGGAAACACCATATATTTT.

This chain uses TRBV28 with TRBJ2-1; D may be TRBD2 (6 bases). This CDR3 region has 17 residues. V lost 5 bases and J lost 6, with 23 bases in between. Germline CDR1 MDHEN, CDR2 SYDVKM. CDR3 sequence (DNA): TGTGCCAGCAGTACCTACTTCCCCAAGCAGGGAGGCAATGAGCAGTTCTTC. Residues: CASSTYFPKQGGNEQFF. Variable domain in full (rest from reference TRBV28 and TRBJ2-1): DVKVTQSSRYLVKRTGEKVFLECVQDMDHENMFWYRQDPGLGLRLIYFSYDVKMKEKGDIPEGYSVSREKKERFSLILESASTNQTSMYLCASSTYFPKQGGNEQFFGPGTRLTVL.

The chain employs TRBV29-1 and TRBJ1-2, with D maybe TRBD1 (6 bases). The CDR3 loop spans 13 amino acids. V lost 6 bases, J lost 3 bases, and 14 bases lay in between. Germline V lookup: CDR1 SQVTM, CDR2 ANQGSEA. The CDR3 sequence is CSVYTGRDYGYTF. CDR3 in DNA: TGCAGCGTGTATACAGGGCGCGACTATGGCTACACCTTC.

This clone was counted once. CDR3 sequence reads: CASSLNGRFTDTQYF. The CDR3 DNA reads TGCGCCAGCAGTCTTAACGGGAGATTCACAGATACGCAGTATTTT. The chain uses TRBV23-1 and TRBJ2-3; perhaps TRBD2 as D (6 bases). TRBV23-1 is treated as an ORF (open reading frame) with a function not yet certain. V was pared by 4 bases and J by 2 bases, with 13 bases between. The CDR3 contains 15 residues.

This chain links TRBV2 with TRBJ1-2; no clear D. CDR1 SNHLY and CDR2 FYNNEI come from the germline V gene. The V end lost 3 bases, the J end lost 4 bases, and 12 bases lay between the germline ends. This CDR3 is 14 amino acids long. The CDR3 nucleotides are TGTGCCAGCAGTGAGCGGGGTTTCGGCTATGGCTACACCTTC. Translating it yields CASSERGFGYGYTF. Full variable domain (rest looked up from reference TRBV2 and TRBJ1-2): EPEVTQTPSHQVTQMGQEVILRCVPISNHLYFYWYRQILGQKVEFLVSFYNNEISEKSEIFDDQFSVERPDGSNFTLKIRSTKLEDSAMYFCASSERGFGYGYTFGSGTRLTVV.

V usage is TRBV28 and J usage is TRBJ1-4; TRBD1 matches 7 bases. V gave up 3 bases and J gave up 10 bases; unmatched junction bases: 8. Germline loops: CDR1 MDHEN, CDR2 SYDVKM. This CDR3 contains 14 residues. As DNA, the CDR3 is TGTGCCAGCAGTTTCGGGCAGGGGGTTGGAAAACTGTTTTTT. Residues: CASSFGQGVGKLFF. Using reference TRBV28 and TRBJ1-4 for the parts outside the CDR3, the full variable domain is DVKVTQSSRYLVKRTGEKVFLECVQDMDHENMFWYRQDPGLGLRLIYFSYDVKMKEKGDIPEGYSVSREKKERFSLILESASTNQTSMYLCASSFGQGVGKLFFGSGTQLSVL.

This clone was seen just once. This chain links TRBV20-1 with TRBJ1-2, with 10 bases that match TRBD1. Germline CDR1 and CDR2: DFQATT and SNEGSKA (reference sequence). V shed 3 bases and J 3 bases; nucleotides not matched to a gene: 4. CDR3 length: 14 amino acids. CDR3 sequence: CSASGQGVYYGYTF. The CDR3, as DNA: TGCAGTGCTAGTGGACAGGGGGTATACTATGGCTACACCTTC.

This clone was seen only once. V gene TRBV19 combines with J gene TRBJ2-6; TRBD1 agrees at 9 bases. V was pared by 7 bases and J by 1 base, with 8 bases of the junction left unmatched. The germline V gene has CDR1 LNHDA and CDR2 SQIVND (reference sequence). CDR3 length: 17 amino acids. CDR3 sequence (DNA): TGTGCCAGTACCCTGGGACAGGGTTGGTCTGGGGCCAACGTCCTGACTTTC. As protein: CASTLGQGWSGANVLTF. Based on the CDR3 plus reference TRBV19 and TRBJ2-6, the full variable domain is DGGITQSPKYLFRKEGQNVTLSCEQNLNHDAMYWYRQDPGQGLRLIYYSQIVNDFQKGDIAEGYSVSREKKESFPLTVTSAQKNPTAFYLCASTLGQGWSGANVLTFGAGSRLTVL.

The chain employs TRBV28 and TRBJ1-5, with TRBD1 as a possible D gene (5 bases). The germline V and J ends were trimmed by 5 bases and 6 bases, with 14 bases remaining between them. CDR3 length equals 14 residues. CDR1 MDHEN and CDR2 SYDVKM come from the germline V gene. This CDR3 reads CASSPDSVSQPQHF. CDR3 coding DNA: TGTGCCAGCAGTCCTGACAGTGTCAGTCAGCCCCAGCATTTT.

The chain uses TRBV19 and TRBJ1-1, with 9 bases fitting TRBD1. V was clipped by 8 bases and J by 3 bases; unmatched bases: 10. The CDR3 sequence is 15 residues long. Looked up from germline, CDR1 is LNHDA and CDR2 is SQIVND (reference sequence). The CDR3 coding sequence is TGTGCCAGTTGGGAATCACAGGGGGCGTACACTGAAGCTTTCTTT. As protein: CASWESQGAYTEAFF.

The V gene is TRBV28, the J gene TRBJ1-5; D may be TRBD1 (6 bases). This CDR3 region has 15 residues. Germline-derived CDR1 and CDR2 are MDHEN and SYDVKM. V was cut by 4 bases and J by 2 bases, with 12 bases left in between. CDR3 nucleotide sequence: TGTGCCAGCAGTTCACCACAGGGCGGCAATCAGCCCCAGCATTTT. Its translation: CASSSPQGGNQPQHF.

V is TRBV11-3 and J is TRBJ2-7, with TRBD2 identical over 11 bases. Germline V gene data show CDR1 as SGHNT and CDR2 as YENEEA. The CDR3 covers 16 residues. V dropped 0 bases and J dropped 4; count of bases not matched to a gene: 5. In DNA, the CDR3 is TGTGCCAGCAGCTTAGACTCGGGACTAGCGGCGTACGAGCAGTACTTC. It yields the protein CASSLDSGLAAYEQYF.

The chain employs TRBV5-1 and TRBJ2-5; 11 nucleotides line up with TRBD1. Germline values: CDR1 SGHRS, CDR2 YFSETQ. CDR3 size: 15 residues. With V trimmed by 7 bases and J by 5 bases, 10 bases remained unmatched. The DNA of the CDR3 is TGCGCCAGCGGACCGGGACAGGGGGATGCGGAGACCCAGTACTTC. Residues: CASGPGQGDAETQYF.

In DNA form, the CDR3 reads TGCAGCGTTGAATCAACGGGAGTGGGAGGTGGCTACACCTTC. Residues: CSVESTGVGGGYTF. The gene calls are TRBV29-1 and TRBJ1-2; the D is unclear. The V and J ends lost 2 bases and 7 bases respectively, with 17 bases between them. The germline CDR1 and CDR2 sequences are SQVTM and ANQGSEA. This CDR3 comprises 14 residues.

The gene calls are TRBV7-9 and TRBJ1-1; weak D call: TRBD1 (6 bases). Germline loops: CDR1 SEHNR, CDR2 FQNEAQ (reference sequence). The CDR3 covers 14 residues. V was pared by 5 bases and J by 6 bases, with 16 bases between. In DNA, the CDR3 is TGTGCCAGCAGCAAACCAGCAGGGGTAGCTGAAGCTTTCTTT. Translating gives CASSKPAGVAEAFF.

This clone was seen only a few times. The chain links TRBV10-3 to TRBJ1-2, with D perhaps matching TRBD1 (6 bases). The CDR3 length is 14 residues. With 3 bases removed from V and 8 bases from J, the gap between germline ends came to 16 bases. CDR1 and CDR2 from the germline V gene are ENHRY and SYGVKD. The CDR3 nucleotides are TGTGCCATCAGTGATCGGAACAGGGTTAAAGGCTACACCTTC. Translating gives CAISDRNRVKGYTF.

This clone was found once. The chain recombines TRBV6-5 with TRBJ1-3; D is unclear. The CDR3 runs 13 residues. Trimming removed 8 bases from V and 4 bases from J, with 12 bases in between. Germline V CDR1 and CDR2: MNHEY, SVGAGI. The CDR3: CASSPEQGNTIYF. The CDR3 nucleotides read TGTGCCAGCTCTCCAGAACAGGGAAACACCATATATTTT.

The chain employs TRBV27 and TRBJ2-7; 8 bases agree with TRBD1. Germline-derived CDR1 and CDR2 are MNHEY and SMNVEV (reference sequence). The CDR3 spans 14 residues. Losses at the gene ends were 3 bases for V and 4 bases for J; bases not matched to a gene: 5. CDR3 DNA: TGTGCCAGCAGTTTTGGGACAGGCCCATACGAGCAGTACTTC. Protein sequence: CASSFGTGPYEQYF.